The 28 T cell receptor beta chains presented below share a single source sample, sequenced in a study of blood T cells in healthy people across ages. Sample-barcoded 5' priming and a J-beta primer mix drove a second PCR of 7 to 11 cycles. One entry per CDR3 protein, called by TCRdb with MiXCR from the 5' RACE reads. The sample lists 760,000 or so distinct CDR3 sequences; around 25% were seen once. These same data were also listed under a study on T cells of mothers and their children.

Sequenced sample: blood. These receptors all stem from a boy aged 5-17 years in good health.

This chain links TRBV7-2 with TRBJ2-5, with D possibly being TRBD1 (5 bases). Germline assignment: CDR1 SGHTA and CDR2 FQGNSA. The CDR3 spans 14 residues. Trimming stripped 7 bases from V and 2 bases from J, with 14 bases between. The CDR3 coding sequence is TGTACCAGCATCCGGAGAGCAGGGCAAGAGACCCAGTACTTC. It is translated as CTSIRRAGQETQYF.

The table lists this clonotype with a count of one. The chain is built from TRBV29-1 and TRBJ2-1; tentatively, D is TRBD1 (6 bases). There are 14 residues in the CDR3. In germline, CDR1 is SQVTM, CDR2 ANQGSEA. V lost 3 bases and J lost 7, with 16 bases in between. The CDR3 region has the DNA TGCAGCGTTGAGTTGAGTGGGGACACAAATGAGCAGTTCTTC. As protein: CSVELSGDTNEQFF.

The CDR3 DNA reads as TGTGCCAGCAGCCTAGATGATAGGGTTCGGGAACACAATGAGCAGTTCTTC. Amino acids: CASSLDDRVREHNEQFF. This chain connects TRBV14 to TRBJ2-1; D perhaps matches TRBD2 (5 bases). The V and J ends lost 4 bases and 5 bases respectively, with 21 bases between them. Germline values: CDR1 SGHDN, CDR2 FVKESK. The length of the CDR3 is 17 residues.

CDR3 sequence: CATSSSDKRGKETQYF. The CDR3 nucleotides read TGTGCCACCAGTTCCTCTGACAAGAGGGGCAAGGAGACCCAGTACTTC. The gene calls are TRBV24-1 and TRBJ2-5; D tentatively fits TRBD1 or TRBD2 (5 bases each). Germline CDR1 reads KGHDR; CDR2 reads SFDVKD. The CDR3 runs 16 residues. V was shortened by 6 bases and J by 5 bases, with 21 bases between the two germline ends.

Comment on this clonotype: At one end the junction does not follow the germline gene, possibly because of a read error. The J gene is TRBJ2-7, the V gene TRBV7-2; no reliable D call. Germline CDR1 and CDR2: SGHTA and FQGNSA. The CDR3 covers 14 residues. The CDR3 protein is CASSLSESSCEQYF. For the CDR3, the DNA is TGTGCTAGCAGCTTGTCCGAGAGCTCCTGCGAGCAGTACTTC.

There are a few counts of this clonotype. J is TRBJ2-7 and V is TRBV6-2 or TRBV6-3; D is unresolved. Trimming left V 8 bases short and J 4 bases short, with 15 bases between. CDR3 length: 13 amino acids. Germline assignment: CDR1 MNHEY and CDR2 SVGEGT. The DNA of the CDR3 is TGTGCCAGCGGAGTAAGGGTAGGTTACGAGCAGTACTTC. Amino acids: CASGVRVGYEQYF.

The chain links TRBV7-8 to TRBJ1-5; TRBD1 matches 9 bases. Germline V lookup: CDR1 SGHVS, CDR2 FQNEAQ. This CDR3 is 15 amino acids long. With V trimmed by 1 base and J by 7 bases, 5 bases remained unmatched. The CDR3 protein is CASSLDGTGKQPQHF. The CDR3 region has the DNA TGTGCCAGCAGCTTAGACGGGACAGGGAAGCAGCCCCAGCATTTT.

The rearrangement links TRBV20-1 to TRBJ2-3; D not resolved. The CDR3 is 11 amino acids. Germline V gene data show CDR1 as DFQATT and CDR2 as SNEGSKA (reference sequence). The V end lost 2 bases, the J end lost 2 bases, and 2 bases lay between the germline ends. CDR3: CSARYTDTQYF. CDR3 in DNA: TGCAGTGCTAGATACACAGATACGCAGTATTTT.

As regards this clonotype: In this CDR3 the conserved last residue, phenylalanine or tryptophan, is missing, so a read error is likely. This rearrangement joins TRBV12-3 or TRBV12-4 to TRBJ2-7; D is unclear. The V end lost 3 bases, the J end lost 4 bases, and 4 bases lay between the germline ends. This CDR3 is 11 amino acids long. The CDR3 region has the DNA TGTGCCAGCAGTTTCGGTTACGAGCAGTACTCC. Translation: CASSFGYEQYS.

This clonotype was counted only a few times. The chain employs TRBV10-3 and TRBJ2-7; weak D call: TRBD2 (5 bases). Trimming shortened V by 2 bases and J by 3 bases, and 14 bases separated the two germline ends. CDR1 is ENHRY and CDR2 is SYGVKD in the germline V gene. The CDR3 loop spans 15 amino acids. CDR3 DNA sequence: TGTGCCATCAGTGAGACTGGAGGAGAGTACTACGAGCAGTACTTC. Translating gives CAISETGGEYYEQYF.

The chain joins TRBV7-6 to TRBJ1-1; no definite D call. V was pared by 5 bases and J by 6 bases, with 13 bases between. Germline V gene lookup returns CDR1 SGHVS and CDR2 FNYEAQ. This CDR3 region has 13 residues. The CDR3 reads CASSPPGFPEAFF. The CDR3 DNA sequence: TGTGCCAGCAGCCCCCCCGGGTTCCCTGAAGCTTTCTTT.

This clonotype has more than one count but fewer than ten. The rearrangement uses TRBV7-8 and TRBJ2-7; possibly TRBD2 for D (7 bases). The CDR3 totals 17 residues. Germline CDR1 and CDR2: SGHVS and FQNEAQ. V lost 0 bases and J 4 bases, leaving 19 bases between the germline ends. The CDR3 loop reads CASSLAGRGVPGYEQYF. The CDR3 DNA reads as TGTGCCAGCAGCTTAGCGGGGAGGGGGGTCCCTGGATACGAGCAGTACTTC. Combining the CDR3 with reference TRBV7-8 and TRBJ2-7 gives the whole variable domain GAGVSQSPRYKVAKRGQDVALRCDPISGHVSLFWYQQALGQGPEFLTYFQNEAQLDKSGLPSDRFFAERPEGSVSTLKIQRTQQEDSAVYLCASSLAGRGVPGYEQYFGPGTRLTVT.

This clonotype was detected only a few times. The V gene is TRBV28, the J gene TRBJ2-4; TRBD1 aligns across 7 bases. CDR1 is MDHEN, CDR2 SYDVKM, per germline. Trimming took 2 bases from V and 7 from J; bases not matched to a gene: 8. This CDR3 has 15 residues. DNA for the CDR3: TGTGCCAGCAGTTTAGGGGCGCTGGGACAGAACATTCAGTACTTC. It translates to CASSLGALGQNIQYF.

This chain uses TRBV15 with TRBJ2-2, with no clear D. The CDR3 runs 14 residues. The V gene's germline CDR1 is LNHNV and CDR2 YYDKDF (reference sequence). The V end was cut by 0 bases, the J end by 3 bases, with 5 bases between. CDR3 sequence reads: CATSRDTHTGELFF. In DNA form, the CDR3 reads TGTGCCACCAGCAGAGACACCCACACCGGGGAGCTGTTTTTT.

In this sample, this clonotype turned up a few times. V and J are TRBV4-1 and TRBJ2-7, with D uncertain. Trimming removed 1 base at V and 6 bases at J, with 10 bases between. This CDR3 comprises 13 residues. In germline, CDR1 is MGHRA, CDR2 YSYEKL. The CDR3 region is CASSQGAQPEQYF. The CDR3 DNA sequence: TGCGCCAGCAGCCAAGGGGCACAACCCGAGCAGTACTTC.

This clonotype occurred a few times. V gene TRBV29-1 combines with J gene TRBJ2-3; TRBD1 aligns across 9 bases. This CDR3 is built from 14 residues. Unmatched junction bases numbered 5, after V lost 4 bases and J lost 3 bases. From germline, CDR1 is SQVTM and CDR2 ANQGSEA. CDR3 coding DNA: TGCAGCGTTGGACAGGGGGGTACAACAGATACGCAGTATTTT. It is translated as CSVGQGGTTDTQYF.

The chain joins TRBV20-1 to TRBJ2-3; 8 nucleotides line up with TRBD2. After removal of 5 bases from V and 5 bases from J, the junction contained 12 bases not matched to a gene. CDR1 and CDR2 from the germline V gene are DFQATT and SNEGSKA (reference sequence). The CDR3 totals 15 residues. CDR3 region: CSALSGTRNQDTQYF. CDR3 in DNA: TGCAGTGCTCTATCCGGGACTAGAAATCAAGATACGCAGTATTTT.

This clonotype has more than one count but fewer than ten. The chain carries TRBV29-1 and TRBJ2-4; tentatively, D is TRBD2 (6 bases). Trimming removed 3 bases from V and 8 bases from J, with 11 bases in between. Germline V gene data show CDR1 as SQVTM and CDR2 as ANQGSEA. CDR3 size: 12 residues. In DNA form, the CDR3 reads TGCAGCGTTGAGGACCCGGGGGACATTCAGTACTTC. Its protein is CSVEDPGDIQYF.

This clonotype was counted between two and nine times. The chain couples TRBV6-1 to TRBJ2-1; D gene unclear. This CDR3 is built from 14 residues. V was shortened by 0 bases and J by 6 bases, with 9 bases between the two germline ends. Germline V gives CDR1 MNHNS, CDR2 SASEGT. The CDR3 sequence: CASSEARARNEQFF. For the CDR3, the DNA is TGTGCCAGCAGTGAAGCGAGAGCACGCAATGAGCAGTTCTTC.

A few counts support this clonotype. CDR3 in amino acids: CATGLAGSHEQYF. The CDR3 bases are TGTGCCACCGGACTAGCGGGGTCCCACGAGCAGTACTTC. The chain uses TRBV14 and TRBJ2-7; 12 bases match TRBD2. The germline V gene encodes CDR1 SGHDN and CDR2 FVKESK. V lost 10 bases and J lost 5; bases outside the gene matches: 6. This CDR3 spans 13 amino acids.

J is TRBJ2-1 and V is TRBV9; D might be TRBD2 (5 bases). Trimming pared 4 bases from V and 0 bases from J, leaving 11 bases between. Germline lookup yields CDR1 SGDLS and CDR2 YYNGEE. CDR3 length equals 15 residues. This chain's CDR3 is CASSFGVYSYNEQFF. The CDR3 bases are TGTGCCAGCAGCTTCGGGGTTTACTCCTACAATGAGCAGTTCTTC.

This clonotype was counted ten times or more. J is TRBJ1-5 and V is TRBV12-3 or TRBV12-4; possible D gene TRBD1, 5 bases. With 7 bases removed from V and 2 bases from J, the gap between germline ends came to 21 bases. CDR3 length: 17 residues. The CDR3 DNA follows: TGTGCCAGCACCCTTCAAATTGAAGGGACCGGCAATCAGCCCCAGCATTTT. Protein sequence: CASTLQIEGTGNQPQHF.

In its sample, this clonotype was seen a few times. The J gene is TRBJ2-7, the V gene TRBV27; D uncertain. Germline V gene data show CDR1 as MNHEY and CDR2 as SMNVEV (reference sequence). The CDR3 length is 13 residues. V was cut by 4 bases and J by 7 bases, with 14 bases left in between. CDR3: CASSSATWTEQYF. The CDR3 bases are TGTGCCAGCAGTTCTGCCACGTGGACGGAGCAGTACTTC.

This clonotype was picked up a small number of times. The gene calls are TRBV27 and TRBJ1-6, with unresolved D. V was clipped by 10 bases and J by 7 bases, with 8 bases between them. Germline V gene lookup returns CDR1 MNHEY and CDR2 SMNVEV (reference sequence). The CDR3 extends over 11 amino acids. The CDR3 region has the DNA TGTGCCACCGGACTGAATTCACCCCTCCACTTT. It codes for CATGLNSPLHF.

The V and J genes are TRBV18 and TRBJ2-7, with D hard to call. This CDR3 has 14 residues. CDR1 KGHSH and CDR2 LQKENI come from the germline V gene. Trimming left V 2 bases short and J 0 bases short, with 8 bases between. CDR3 in amino acids: CASSPEAGSYEQYF. Written as DNA, the CDR3 is TGTGCCAGCTCACCAGAGGCAGGCTCCTACGAGCAGTACTTC.

The chain couples TRBV7-9 to TRBJ2-5; 9 positions agree with TRBD2. This CDR3 region has 15 residues. The V segment lost 6 bases and the J segment 2 bases; nucleotides outside the gene matches: 7. The germline V gene has CDR1 SEHNR and CDR2 FQNEAQ (reference sequence). CDR3 sequence reads: CASRSGTSLQETQYF. For the CDR3, the DNA is TGTGCCAGCAGATCAGGGACTAGCCTTCAAGAGACCCAGTACTTC.

The CDR3 nucleotides read TGTGCCACCAGTGACTCGGGACAGGGGGCCCGGGAGCAGTTCTTC. It specifies CATSDSGQGAREQFF. The chain combines TRBV24-1 with TRBJ2-1, with 12 positions matching TRBD1. The CDR3 covers 15 residues. Germline V CDR1 and CDR2: KGHDR, SFDVKD. The V gene end was trimmed by 4 bases and the J gene end by 10 bases; junction bases not matched to a gene: 7.

This chain joins TRBV12-3 or TRBV12-4 and TRBJ1-3, with D unresolved. CDR3 length: 14 residues. The V end was cut by 1 base, the J end by 4 bases, with 8 bases between. Here the CDR3 DNA reads TGTGCCAGCAGTTTAGTGACGTTAGGAAACACCATATATTTT. This gives the protein CASSLVTLGNTIYF.